The 2 T cell receptor beta chains below all came from one sample that was sequenced in a study of blood T cell repertoires in COVID-19. Sequencing used immunoSEQ multiplex PCR; TCRdb keeps in-frame clones, though not all of them. The data contain about 340,000 clones, around four fifths of them seen just once; the ten biggest clones take up 2.5% to 3%. The sample consisted of peripheral blood. These receptors all stem from a man aged 25 to 40 with active or convalescent COVID-19.

V gene TRBV5-1 combines with J gene TRBJ1-1; 7 positions agree with TRBD1. CDR1 is SGHRS, CDR2 YFSETQ, per germline. The junction had 4 bases not matched to a gene; V was cut back by 4 bases and J by 1 base. CDR3 length equals 14 residues. CDR3 DNA sequence: TGCGCCAGCAGCGCACAGGGGACGAACACTGAAGCTTTCTTT. Encoded protein: CASSAQGTNTEAFF.

The chain carries TRBV6-2 or TRBV6-3 and TRBJ1-5; D is undetermined. Trimming removed 5 bases from V and 1 base from J, with 6 bases in between. The germline V gene has CDR1 MNHEY and CDR2 SVGEGT. This CDR3 has 13 residues. The CDR3 is CASSLLSNQPQHF. CDR3 bases: TGTGCCAGCAGTCTACTAAGCAATCAGCCCCAGCATTTT.